This T cell receptor (beta chain) is drawn from a study of blood T cell repertoires in COVID-19. Ages ranged from roughly 18 to 100 years, with residence in about 24 US areas. Libraries were prepared by immunoSEQ multiplex PCR; TCRdb keeps only in-frame clonotypes and omits some of them. The table has 330,000 or so clones, under 95% seen once. The sequence came from a woman aged 25 to 39 who had recovered from COVID-19. Input material: PBMCs or T cells enriched from blood (not recorded which).

The CDR3 DNA is TGTGCCAGCAGCCAAGAATGGGGACAGGGGCCCATAACGGCTGGCTACACCTTC. Protein: CASSQEWGQGPITAGYTF. J is TRBJ1-2 and V is TRBV3-1 (or the pseudogene TRBV3-2), with 10 bases fitting TRBD1. Germline-derived CDR1 and CDR2 are LGHDT and YNNKEL (reference sequence). The ends lost 0 bases at V and 7 bases at J; junction bases unmatched: 14. This CDR3 has 18 residues.